The next 19 T cell receptor beta chains were all read from a single sample in a study of T cell repertoires in cytomegalovirus infection. TCRdb ran MiXCR on the reads and lists one entry per CDR3 protein. The sample includes under 800,000 distinct CDR3 sequences, more than 20% of them seen just once. Sequencing input: CD8+ T cells from PBMCs. The receptors stem from a human donor in good health (CMV status not recorded). Some clones in this sample may be carry-over from other donors' samples.

The CDR3: CASQLGTEAYNSPLHF. In nucleotides, the CDR3 is TGCGCCAGCCAATTGGGGACAGAAGCCTATAATTCACCCCTCCACTTT. The rearrangement links TRBV23-1 to TRBJ1-6; 7 bases are a match to TRBD1. TRBV23-1 is placed among ORFs of uncertain function. This CDR3 contains 16 residues. The J segment lost 2 bases and the V segment lost 8 bases, leaving 9 bases of the junction unmatched.

The sample holds a few counts of this clonotype. The V and J genes are TRBV7-9 and TRBJ1-1; TRBD1 might be the D (6 bases). The ends were cut back, 5 bases at V and 3 bases at J, with 10 bases in the middle. The CDR3 sequence is 13 residues long. CDR1 and CDR2 from the germline V gene are SEHNR and FQNEAQ (reference sequence). The CDR3 DNA follows: TGTGCCAGCAGCGCAGCAGGGGACACTGAAGCTTTCTTT. This translates into CASSAAGDTEAFF.

This clonotype was counted at least ten times. This chain links TRBV2 with TRBJ2-5; TRBD2 matches 8 bases. The V gene end was trimmed by 1 base and the J gene end by 1 base; junction bases not matched to a gene: 5. The CDR3 has 16 amino acids. Germline CDR1 and CDR2: SNHLY and FYNNEI. CDR3 sequence (DNA): TGTGCCAGCAGTGAAGGCGGGGGACTAGGCCAAGAGACCCAGTACTTC. Protein product: CASSEGGGLGQETQYF.

The genes are TRBV7-2 and TRBJ1-2; D is unclear. The CDR3 spans 15 residues. Looked up from germline, CDR1 is SGHTA and CDR2 is FQGNSA. V was shortened by 5 bases and J by 1 base, with 14 bases between the two germline ends. This chain's CDR3 is CASSAPTRINYGYTF. In DNA, the CDR3 is TGTGCCAGCAGCGCCCCTACAAGAATTAACTATGGCTACACCTTC.

This clonotype came up a few times. The rearrangement uses TRBV7-6 and TRBJ1-3; D is undetermined. This CDR3 has 13 residues. The V end was cut by 7 bases, the J end by 2 bases, with 9 bases between. Germline V gene data show CDR1 as SGHVS and CDR2 as FNYEAQ. CDR3: CASNDGPGNTIYF. The CDR3 nucleotides are TGTGCCAGCAACGATGGGCCTGGAAACACCATATATTTT.

The gene calls are TRBV7-6 and TRBJ2-1, with D perhaps TRBD1 (6 bases). The CDR3 length is 16 residues. Trimming cost V 6 bases and J 0 bases, with 15 bases left between them. In germline, CDR1 is SGHVS, CDR2 FNYEAQ. Here the CDR3 DNA reads TGTGCCAGCAGTTATATCGGGACAAGCTCCTACAATGAGCAGTTCTTC. This codes for CASSYIGTSSYNEQFF.

The chain joins TRBV11-2 to TRBJ2-2, with 8 bases matching TRBD1. CDR3 length: 14 residues. Germline V lookup: CDR1 SGHAT, CDR2 FQNNGV. The J segment lost 7 bases and the V segment lost 5 bases, leaving 6 bases of the junction unmatched. This chain's CDR3 is CASSLRGLGGELFF. The CDR3 region has the DNA TGTGCCAGCAGCCTCAGGGGGCTTGGCGGGGAGCTGTTTTTT.

In DNA, the CDR3 is TGTGCCAGCAGCGCCGCCGGGACAGGGGGCAACGGCTACGAGCAGTACTTC. As protein: CASSAAGTGGNGYEQYF. The chain joins TRBV9 to TRBJ2-7, with 12 bases identical to TRBD1. V lost 3 bases, J lost 3 bases, and 10 bases stayed unmatched. This CDR3 region has 17 residues. Germline CDR1 and CDR2: SGDLS and YYNGEE.

This clonotype was seen many times. The rearrangement joins TRBV7-9 to TRBJ1-2; TRBD1 is a possible D gene (5 bases). The germline V and J ends were trimmed by 2 bases and 4 bases, with 11 bases remaining between them. The germline CDR1 and CDR2 sequences are SEHNR and FQNEAQ (reference sequence). CDR3 length: 14 amino acids. CDR3: CASSLQGSSYGYTF. The CDR3 DNA reads TGTGCCAGCAGCTTACAGGGAAGTTCCTATGGCTACACCTTC.

This clonotype was picked up a small number of times. This chain uses TRBV7-9 with TRBJ2-7; 7 bases align to TRBD1. V lost 0 bases, J lost 5 bases, and 7 bases stayed unmatched. The germline V gene has CDR1 SEHNR and CDR2 FQNEAQ (reference sequence). The CDR3 spans 15 residues. CDR3 DNA sequence: TGTGCCAGCAGCTTAGCGTCAGCAGGGGGTGACGAGCAGTACTTC. This sequence encodes CASSLASAGGDEQYF.

V is TRBV4-1 and J is TRBJ1-5; D gene ambiguous. Trimming took 2 bases from V and 1 from J, leaving 9 bases between them. The CDR3 runs to 15 residues. The germline V gene has CDR1 MGHRA and CDR2 YSYEKL. The CDR3 sequence: CASSQSPLSNQPQHF. The DNA of the CDR3 is TGCGCCAGCAGCCAATCCCCCTTGAGCAATCAGCCCCAGCATTTT.

This chain joins TRBV6-2 or TRBV6-3 and TRBJ2-7; D not resolved. The CDR3 is 14 amino acids. The V end was cut by 2 bases, the J end by 3 bases, with 11 bases between. Germline lookup yields CDR1 MNHEY and CDR2 SVGEGT. The DNA of the CDR3 is TGTGCCAGCAGTTACATGGAAGTGGGCTACGAGCAGTACTTC. Translated: CASSYMEVGYEQYF.

The CDR3 spells CASSYPSLYTEAFF. The CDR3 region has the DNA TGTGCCAGCAGTTACCCCTCCTTGTACACTGAAGCTTTCTTT. This chain uses TRBV6-2 or TRBV6-3 with TRBJ1-1; D gene ambiguous. CDR3 length equals 14 residues. Germline-derived CDR1 and CDR2 are MNHEY and SVGEGT. The ends were cut back, 2 bases at V and 3 bases at J, with 10 bases in the middle.

This clonotype has more than one count but fewer than ten. This chain connects TRBV6-4 to TRBJ2-3; D remains ambiguous. The germline V gene has CDR1 MRHNA and CDR2 SNTAGT. Trimming removed 6 bases at V and 3 bases at J, with 19 bases between. The CDR3 loop spans 16 amino acids. CDR3 region: CASRAGRHIGTDTQYF. CDR3 DNA: TGTGCCAGCAGGGCCGGACGACATATCGGAACAGATACGCAGTATTTT.

The chain carries TRBV2 and TRBJ2-5; TRBD2 is a possible D gene (6 bases). CDR1 and CDR2 from the germline V gene are SNHLY and FYNNEI. Trimming cost V 1 base and J 5 bases, with 11 bases left between them. This CDR3 comprises 14 residues. The CDR3 DNA is TGTGCCAGCAGTGAAGAAGGGGACTGGGAGACCCAGTACTTC. Translated, it gives CASSEEGDWETQYF.

The chain links TRBV6-2 or TRBV6-3 to TRBJ2-1, with 9 bases that match TRBD2. The trim removed 5 bases at V and 5 bases at J, leaving 7 bases unmatched. CDR3 length equals 15 residues. The germline gives CDR1 MNHEY, CDR2 SVGEGT. The CDR3 sequence is CASSPLAGVDNEQFF. The CDR3 DNA sequence: TGTGCCAGCAGTCCTTTAGCGGGGGTGGACAATGAGCAGTTCTTC.

The chain carries TRBV10-3 and TRBJ1-1; possible D gene TRBD1, 5 bases. CDR1 ENHRY and CDR2 SYGVKD come from the germline V gene. There are 12 residues in the CDR3. The V gene lost 7 bases and the J gene lost 5 bases, with 11 bases spanning the gap. DNA of the CDR3: TGTGCCATCACTGACAGTGAAACTGAAGCTTTCTTT. It specifies CAITDSETEAFF.

This clonotype was counted a few times. V and J are TRBV28 and TRBJ2-1; the D gene is possibly TRBD1 (5 bases). This CDR3 has 15 amino acids. The V end lost 3 bases, the J end lost 7 bases, and 16 bases lay between the germline ends. Germline lookup yields CDR1 MDHEN and CDR2 SYDVKM. The CDR3 here is CASSFFLGGANEQFF. In DNA form, the CDR3 reads TGTGCCAGCAGTTTTTTTCTAGGTGGGGCGAATGAGCAGTTCTTC. The full variable domain, its missing parts supplied by reference TRBV28 and TRBJ2-1, is DVKVTQSSRYLVKRTGEKVFLECVQDMDHENMFWYRQDPGLGLRLIYFSYDVKMKEKGDIPEGYSVSREKKERFSLILESASTNQTSMYLCASSFFLGGANEQFFGPGTRLTVL.

The sample holds a few counts of this clonotype. V and J are TRBV5-4 and TRBJ2-6, with 9 positions matching TRBD1. V lost 4 bases and J lost 1; bases outside the gene matches: 9. CDR1 and CDR2 (germline): SGHNT, YYREEE (reference sequence). The CDR3 is made up of 18 amino acids. The CDR3 DNA sequence: TGTGCCAGCAGCCATCCACCCGACAGGGGGTCTGGGGCCAACGTCCTGACTTTC. It codes for CASSHPPDRGSGANVLTF.